Below, 14 T cell receptor beta chains from the same sample are listed, as sequenced in a study of spatial heterogeneity in lung cancer. The time point denotes: sample taken at primary tumor resection. Whole RNA from tumor, nontumor lung or frozen PBMC was sequenced unsorted. TCRdb re-called the 5' RACE reads with MiXCR, one entry per CDR3 protein. The repertoire holds around 75,000 distinct CDR3 sequences, 13% seen once, with approximately 7% in the top ten. The source was PBMCs, collected at surgery. Receptors were obtained from a male donor with early-stage non-small cell lung cancer.

In this sample, this clonotype turned up a few times. The V gene is TRBV6-5, the J gene TRBJ1-3; maybe TRBD1 (6 bases). The CDR3 is 15 amino acids. CDR1 is MNHEY, CDR2 SVGAGI, per germline. Trimming removed 0 bases from V and 8 bases from J, with 14 bases in between. The CDR3 sequence is CASSYSGRGGYTIYF. In nucleotides, the CDR3 is TGTGCCAGCAGTTACTCTGGTCGAGGGGGTTACACCATATATTTT.

V and J are TRBV27 and TRBJ2-1, with D perhaps TRBD2 (6 bases). CDR3 length: 15 residues. Germline V gene sequence: CDR1 MNHEY, CDR2 SMNVEV (reference sequence). V lost 6 bases and J 3 bases, leaving 15 bases between the germline ends. CDR3 sequence reads: CASRVPAGHYNEQFF. The CDR3 DNA follows: TGTGCCAGCAGAGTTCCGGCGGGGCACTACAATGAGCAGTTCTTC.

This clonotype was recorded many times. This chain uses TRBV10-3 with TRBJ1-1; D gene ambiguous. Germline values: CDR1 ENHRY, CDR2 SYGVKD. V was shortened by 5 bases and J by 3 bases, with 7 bases between the two germline ends. The CDR3 is 12 residues long. This chain's CDR3 is CAISLSDTEAFF. The CDR3 nucleotides read TGTGCCATCAGTCTATCGGACACTGAAGCTTTCTTT.

This clonotype was recorded many times. This chain links TRBV19 with TRBJ2-5; possible D gene TRBD2, 6 bases. There are 14 residues in the CDR3. Trimming took off 5 bases at V and 1 base at J, with 11 bases between the two ends. Per the germline V gene, CDR1 is LNHDA and CDR2 is SQIVND (reference sequence). The CDR3 is CASSPRGAQETQYF. Written as DNA, the CDR3 is TGTGCCAGTAGTCCCCGCGGGGCCCAAGAGACCCAGTACTTC.

Many counts were recorded for this clonotype. This chain joins TRBV10-3 and TRBJ2-5; D perhaps matches TRBD2 (5 bases). CDR1 is ENHRY and CDR2 is SYGVKD in the germline V gene. There are 15 residues in the CDR3. Trimming left V 2 bases short and J 4 bases short, with 14 bases between. The CDR3 DNA is TGTGCCATCAGTGAGCCCCAGGCAGGAGGAGAGACCCAGTACTTC. Its protein is CAISEPQAGGETQYF.

V and J are TRBV10-2 and TRBJ2-1; possible D gene TRBD1, 5 bases. The CDR3 spans 15 residues. The germline V and J ends were trimmed by 2 bases and 4 bases, with 12 bases remaining between them. The germline CDR1 and CDR2 sequences are WSHSY and SAAADI. The CDR3 sequence: CASSEPFQGYNEQFF. CDR3 bases: TGCGCCAGCAGTGAGCCTTTCCAGGGTTACAATGAGCAGTTCTTC.

This clonotype was seen a few times. The chain is built from TRBV7-9 and TRBJ2-7, with D possibly being TRBD1 or TRBD2 (5 bases each). V was trimmed by 5 bases and J by 5 bases, leaving 19 bases between them. The CDR3 covers 15 residues. Germline loops: CDR1 SEHNR, CDR2 FQNEAQ (reference sequence). In DNA form, the CDR3 reads TGTGCCAGCAGCCGTCGCGAGGGGAGCAAAAACGAGCAGTACTTC. Its protein is CASSRREGSKNEQYF.

There are a few counts of this clonotype. The gene calls are TRBV10-3 and TRBJ2-3; D ambiguous. The CDR3 totals 13 residues. The V gene lost 7 bases and the J gene lost 2 bases, with 10 bases spanning the gap. CDR1 is ENHRY, CDR2 SYGVKD, per germline. This CDR3 reads CAIMIPDTDTQYF. The CDR3 region has the DNA TGTGCCATCATGATTCCCGACACAGATACGCAGTATTTT.

There are a few counts of this clonotype. The rearrangement links TRBV5-1 to TRBJ2-3, with 10 bases aligning to TRBD2. Trimming removed 4 bases from V and 2 bases from J; junction bases left unmatched: 7. CDR1 is SGHRS and CDR2 is YFSETQ in the germline V gene. The CDR3 spans 16 residues. Here the CDR3 DNA reads TGCGCCAGCAGCCCCCGGACTAGCGGCTACACAGATACGCAGTATTTT. This translates into CASSPRTSGYTDTQYF.

This clonotype has more than one count but fewer than ten. The rearrangement joins TRBV9 to TRBJ1-1; no definite D call. This CDR3 is 14 amino acids long. The V gene lost 6 bases and the J gene lost 1 base, with 13 bases spanning the gap. Germline lookup yields CDR1 SGDLS and CDR2 YYNGEE. The CDR3: CASTLGQKNTEAFF. DNA of the CDR3: TGTGCCAGCACCCTAGGGCAGAAGAACACTGAAGCTTTCTTT.

The V and J genes are TRBV12-3 or TRBV12-4 and TRBJ1-1; D gene unclear. Trimming left V 6 bases short and J 3 bases short, with 11 bases between. CDR3 length: 13 residues. The CDR3 DNA reads as TGTGCCAGCAGACCAAGCGGGGACACTGAAGCTTTCTTT. It encodes CASRPSGDTEAFF.

The chain couples TRBV29-1 to TRBJ2-7; D could derive from TRBD1 or TRBD2 (5 bases each). The CDR3 has 12 residues. Germline V gives CDR1 SQVTM, CDR2 ANQGSEA. CDR3 DNA: TGCAGTGGGGGTAGGAGCTCCTACGAGCAGTACTTC. Its translation: CSGGRSSYEQYF.

This clonotype was detected only a few times. The V and J genes are TRBV3-1 and TRBJ2-5; the match to TRBD1 covers 9 bases. V lost 4 bases and J lost 5; bases outside the gene matches: 8. From germline, CDR1 is LGHDT and CDR2 YNNKEL (reference sequence). The CDR3 runs to 15 residues. The CDR3 loop is CASSPGTGRRETQYF. In DNA, the CDR3 is TGTGCCAGCAGCCCAGGGACAGGGCGAAGGGAGACCCAGTACTTC.

This clonotype has just a few counts. V and J are TRBV7-9 and TRBJ2-7; D unresolved. Trimming took off 1 base at V and 1 base at J, with 11 bases between the two ends. The germline V gene encodes CDR1 SEHNR and CDR2 FQNEAQ (reference sequence). This CDR3 contains 15 residues. The CDR3 loop reads CASSLGAASSYEQYF. In DNA, the CDR3 is TGTGCCAGCAGCTTAGGGGCCGCTTCGTCCTACGAGCAGTACTTC.